This T cell receptor beta chain was profiled in a study of T cells after yellow fever vaccination. Study findings and constraints: Most clones from primary vaccination were detected again post-booster (96% CD4, around 90% CD8). Peaking on day 5 versus 15, the secondary response was faster but weaker.

Concerning this clonotype: The antigen is unknown.

Trimming stripped 8 bases from V and 1 base from J, with 14 bases between. CDR3 length: 14 amino acids. Germline V gives CDR1 SNHLY, CDR2 FYNNEI. Template switching with 5'RACE generated the TCR cDNA and added a universal primer site and UMIs. A single record per CDR3 protein comes from TCRdb applying MiXCR to the 5' RACE reads. Among more than 300,000 distinct CDR3 sequences listed, about 10% were seen once. The V call is TRBV2, the J call TRBJ1-1, with D uncertain. This receptor was taken from a man younger than 35 who received the YFV17D yellow fever vaccine. The material was CD4+ T cells sorted from PBMCs, obtained 45 days after the yellow fever booster vaccination. CDR3 amino acids: CASLLWTGNTEAFF. CDR3 nucleotides: TGTGCCAGCCTGCTTTGGACGGGGAACACTGAAGCTTTCTTT. The entire variable domain, with the rest obtained from reference TRBV2 and TRBJ1-1, is as follows: EPEVTQTPSHQVTQMGQEVILRCVPISNHLYFYWYRQILGQKVEFLVSFYNNEISEKSEIFDDQFSVERPDGSNFTLKIRSTKLEDSAMYFCASLLWTGNTEAFFGQGTRLTVV.